One and the same sample provided the 8 T cell receptor beta chains below, sequenced in a study of blood T cell repertoires in COVID-19. Some clones are missing from TCRdb's copy, which holds only in-frame ones; the method was immunoSEQ multiplex PCR. Of about 230,000 clones in the sample, roughly 90% are singletons; the top ten hold approximately 3.3%. The specimen sequenced was PBMCs or T cells enriched from blood (not recorded which). These receptor sequences come from a woman in her forties or fifties in a cohort exposed to, infected with or recovered from COVID-19 (not recorded which).

V usage is TRBV4-2 and J usage is TRBJ1-1; TRBD1 is a possible D gene (6 bases). Germline loops: CDR1 LGHNA, CDR2 YNFKEQ. This CDR3 has 15 residues. Trimming cost V 3 bases and J 5 bases, with 16 bases left between them. CDR3 bases: TGTGCCAGCAGCCATCCTAGGGACATGGGGACTGAAGCTTTCTTT. Its protein product is CASSHPRDMGTEAFF.

The CDR3 region is CASSLYFGQSSSSGANVLTF. In DNA form, the CDR3 reads TGTGCCAGCAGTTTATACTTCGGACAGTCTTCTAGCTCTGGGGCCAACGTCCTGACTTTC. The chain uses TRBV27 and TRBJ2-6; D perhaps matches TRBD1 (6 bases). CDR1 MNHEY and CDR2 SMNVEV come from the germline V gene (reference sequence). CDR3 length equals 20 residues. V lost 1 base, J lost 0 bases, and 19 bases lay in between.

The chain recombines TRBV21-1 with TRBJ2-5; TRBD1 is taken as the D call from the table, unchecked against the DNA. TRBV21-1 is noted as a pseudogene. CDR3 length equals 16 residues. The CDR3 region has the DNA TGTGCCAGCAGCAAACCCTACAGGGGGGGCCAAGAGACCCAGTACTTC. This sequence encodes CASSKPYRGGQETQYF.

This chain uses TRBV7-2 with TRBJ2-5, with 14 bases lining up with TRBD2. This CDR3 spans 15 amino acids. After removal of 5 bases from V and 5 bases from J, the junction contained 4 bases not matched to a gene. The germline V gene encodes CDR1 SGHTA and CDR2 FQGNSA. CDR3: CASSTWTSGGETQYF. The CDR3 DNA sequence: TGTGCCAGCAGCACCTGGACTAGCGGGGGGGAGACCCAGTACTTC.

The V and J genes are TRBV7-8 and TRBJ1-5, with 7 bases lining up with TRBD1. CDR1 and CDR2 from the germline V gene are SGHVS and FQNEAQ. This CDR3 is 14 amino acids long. Losses at the gene ends were 3 bases for V and 6 bases for J; bases not matched to a gene: 5. In nucleotides, the CDR3 is TGTGCCAGCAGCTTGCAGGGGGGAGGTCAGCCCCAGCATTTT. It is translated as CASSLQGGGQPQHF.

This clone was recorded only once. This sample also contains other DNA sequences that code for the same CDR3. This chain uses TRBV9 with TRBJ1-1, with unresolved D. V shed 4 bases and J shed 1 base, with 8 bases lying between them. CDR3 length: 13 amino acids. CDR1 is SGDLS and CDR2 is YYNGEE in the germline V gene. The CDR3 loop is CASSLTGNTEAFF. The CDR3 DNA sequence: TGTGCCAGCAGCCTAACCGGGAACACTGAAGCTTTCTTT.

The chain has TRBV6-1 and TRBJ2-3; D gene unclear. The CDR3 runs to 18 residues. V lost 1 base, J lost 3 bases, and 20 bases lay in between. Per the germline V gene, CDR1 is MNHNS and CDR2 is SASEGT. DNA of the CDR3: TGTGCCAGCAGTGAAGGGCTAAGAGGCTCCGCCGGGACAGATACGCAGTATTTT. Translated: CASSEGLRGSAGTDTQYF.

The chain joins TRBV18 to TRBJ1-4; TRBD1 matches 7 bases. The germline V gene has CDR1 KGHSH and CDR2 LQKENI. The CDR3 loop spans 15 amino acids. Germline trimming cut 1 base from V and 8 bases from J; bases unmatched to any gene: 7. Written as DNA, the CDR3 is TGTGCCAGCTCACCACGTGGGACAGTGGGAGAAAAACTGTTTTTT. Its translation: CASSPRGTVGEKLFF.